This T cell receptor beta chain is drawn from a study of CD8 T cells in Susac syndrome (dated by TCRdb to the late 2010s). For context, the study as a whole: Whether CD8+ T cell activation and differentiation in Susac syndrome was antigen driven was tested using repertoire sequencing. CD8+ T cell repertoire clonality was compared between some 12 healthy donors, approximately 14 Susac syndrome patients and 15 multiple sclerosis patients.

High-throughput TCR beta sequencing profiled peripheral blood CD8+ and CD4+ T cells from healthy donors, Susac syndrome patients and multiple sclerosis patients. The multiple sclerosis controls were treatment-naive patients whose relapsing-remitting disease, either stable or active, fulfilled the revised McDonald criteria. Bulk CD8+ and CD4+ T cells were purified magnetically by negative isolation, whereas CD8+ TEMRA cells were enriched by FACS. Blood was drawn into EDTA tubes, processed within 24 hours, and PBMCs were isolated by density gradient centrifugation. PBMCs destined for TCR sequencing were cryopreserved in liquid nitrogen and later thawed in a 37 °C water bath. A purity of at least 90% was achieved for sorted or isolated CD4+, CD8+ and CD8+ TEMRA cells. RNA was extracted with the RNeasy kit and about 0.5 to 1 ug was reverse transcribed using random hexamers. TCR beta CDR3 regions were amplified with the immunoSEQ multiplex PCR assay covering 54 Vbeta and 13 Jbeta segments. Bias from PCR amplification was corrected by using a synthetic template baseline for primer optimization and for computational correction. The authors processed their data as follows. Reads were assigned to V, D and J genes according to IMGT and analyzed in immunoSEQ Analyzer, with only productive sequences retained. Clonality was computed as one minus Shannon entropy normalized by log2 of the number of productive unique sequences. Public and private clones were assessed among the 100 most prevalent clones of each patient and control. Susac-specific clones were defined as absent from healthy and MS cohorts, some 1,000 published viral clones and other ImmuneACCESS disease sequences. The raw public data were reprocessed by TCRdb itself: fastp quality trimming at Q25, MiXCR clonotype calling, in-frame beta chains only. Rows merge per CDR3 protein into single entries with the most common DNA and genes. TCRdb, rather than the study authors, made the V and J calls. The sample contains about 300,000 distinct CDR3 sequences, 75% to 90% of them found a single time. In total, the top ten clones hold approximately 0.18% of the sample.

General study outcomes and caveats: The study acknowledged that relatively few individuals were included in the TCR sequencing and HLA analysis.

Including cysteine and phenylalanine, the CDR3 has 18 amino acids. The entry retains the CDR3 DNA only, 54 bases that are in frame from base 1. At the junction V is shortened by 0 bases and J by 0 bases, with 15 bases in between. CDR1 is given as LGHNA and CDR2 as YSLEER, both from the germline V gene. With respect to this clonotype: Its antigen is not yet known. Base qualities are not at hand, and no much larger clone is one base apart.

Sequenced sample: CD8+ T cells from PBMCs. This receptor was obtained from a human donor with multiple sclerosis. The chain employs TRBV4-3 and TRBJ1-3; the D region possibly corresponds to TRBD1 (5 bases align). The CDR3 loop reads CASSQDPGTALSGNTIYF. The DNA sequence is TGCGCCAGCAGCCAAGACCCCGGGACGGCTCTCTCTGGAAACACCATATATTTT.